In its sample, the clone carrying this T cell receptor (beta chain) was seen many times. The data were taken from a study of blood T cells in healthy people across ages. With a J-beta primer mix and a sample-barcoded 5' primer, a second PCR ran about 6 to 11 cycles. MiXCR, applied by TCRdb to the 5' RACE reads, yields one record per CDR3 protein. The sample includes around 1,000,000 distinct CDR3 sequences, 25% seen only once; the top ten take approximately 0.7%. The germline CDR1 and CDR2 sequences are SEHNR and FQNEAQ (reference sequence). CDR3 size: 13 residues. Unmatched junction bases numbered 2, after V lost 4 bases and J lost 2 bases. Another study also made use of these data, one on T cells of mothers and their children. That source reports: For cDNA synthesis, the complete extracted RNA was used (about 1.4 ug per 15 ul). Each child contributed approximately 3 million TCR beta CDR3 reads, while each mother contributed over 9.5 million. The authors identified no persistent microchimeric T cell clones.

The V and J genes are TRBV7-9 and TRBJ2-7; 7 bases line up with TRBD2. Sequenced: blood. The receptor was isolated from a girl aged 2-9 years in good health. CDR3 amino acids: CASSSGLAYEQYF. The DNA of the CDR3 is TGTGCCAGCAGCTCCGGACTAGCCTACGAGCAGTACTTC.